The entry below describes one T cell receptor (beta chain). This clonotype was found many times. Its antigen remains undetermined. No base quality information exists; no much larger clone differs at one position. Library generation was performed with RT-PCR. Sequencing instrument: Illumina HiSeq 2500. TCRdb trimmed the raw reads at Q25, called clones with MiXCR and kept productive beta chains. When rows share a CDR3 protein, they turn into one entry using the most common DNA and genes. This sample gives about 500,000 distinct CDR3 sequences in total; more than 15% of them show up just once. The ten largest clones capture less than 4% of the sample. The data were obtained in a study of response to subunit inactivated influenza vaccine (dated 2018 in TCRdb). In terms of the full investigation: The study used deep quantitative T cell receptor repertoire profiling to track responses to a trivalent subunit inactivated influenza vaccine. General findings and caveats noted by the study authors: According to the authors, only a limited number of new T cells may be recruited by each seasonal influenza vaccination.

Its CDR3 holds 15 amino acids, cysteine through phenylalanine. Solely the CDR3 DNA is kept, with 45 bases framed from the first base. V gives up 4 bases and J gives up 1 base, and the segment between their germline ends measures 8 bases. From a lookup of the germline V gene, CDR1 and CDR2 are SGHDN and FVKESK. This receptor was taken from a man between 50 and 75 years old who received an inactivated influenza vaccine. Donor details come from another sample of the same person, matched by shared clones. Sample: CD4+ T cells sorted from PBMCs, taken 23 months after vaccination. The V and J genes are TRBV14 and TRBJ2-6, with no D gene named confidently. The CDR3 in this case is CASSRFYSGANVLTF. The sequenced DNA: TGTGCCAGCAGCCGCTTTTATTCTGGGGCCAACGTCCTGACTTTC.